The 2 T cell receptor beta chains given below trace back to one sample, sequenced in a study of T cell repertoires in cytomegalovirus infection. TCRdb independently ran MiXCR on the reads; one entry per CDR3 protein. There are about 310,000 distinct CDR3 sequences in the sample; under 20% occur only once, and more than 10% lies in the top ten. The sample comprised PBMCs. Receptors originate from a human donor in good health (CMV status not recorded). Some clones in this sample may be carry-over from other donors' samples.

The chain carries TRBV20-1 and TRBJ2-3, with 7 bases fitting TRBD1. This CDR3 contains 14 residues. The V gene end was trimmed by 6 bases and the J gene end by 6 bases; junction bases not matched to a gene: 12. CDR1 is DFQATT, CDR2 SNEGSKA, per germline (reference sequence). This CDR3 is CSARDSIRLDTQYF. Written as DNA, the CDR3 is TGCAGTGCCAGGGACAGTATTAGGTTGGATACGCAGTATTTT.

This chain links TRBV29-1 with TRBJ1-2; a possible D gene is TRBD1 (6 bases). CDR1 is SQVTM and CDR2 is ANQGSEA in the germline V gene. Trimming left V 0 bases short and J 8 bases short, with 19 bases between. This CDR3 comprises 15 residues. The CDR3 here is CSVEDQARGWVGYTF. CDR3 coding DNA: TGCAGCGTTGAAGATCAGGCCAGGGGATGGGTCGGCTACACCTTC.